This T cell receptor beta chain was identified in a study of blood T cell repertoires in COVID-19. Study as a whole: The United States, Italy and Spain provided the acute and convalescent COVID-19 samples. T cells, B-cell-depleted T cells, or PBMCs provided the cDNA or gDNA that served as material.

Original processing notes: Quantification of nucleated cells was approximated via reference gene primer amplification. Sequencing was performed with immunoSEQ multiplex PCR; in TCRdb, only in-frame clones are kept and a portion is missing. From that table come the V and J calls and clone size; the DNA was used to work out D and trimming. This table holds approximately 210,000 clones, around 85% found once. Seattle participants joined during active infection and were tracked over time. The CDR3 has 15 amino acids. Trimming cost V 3 bases and J 2 bases; bases outside gene matches: 1. Germline V gene lookup returns CDR1 MDHEN and CDR2 SYDVKM.

The chain joins TRBV28 to TRBJ2-6, with 7 bases lining up with TRBD2. Sequencing was carried out using peripheral blood. The receptor was isolated from a man in his 60s with COVID-19, enrolled during active disease. The CDR3 DNA reads TGTGCCAGCAGTTTTGGGGGGGCTGGGGCCAACGTCCTGACTTTC. Translation: CASSFGGAGANVLTF.